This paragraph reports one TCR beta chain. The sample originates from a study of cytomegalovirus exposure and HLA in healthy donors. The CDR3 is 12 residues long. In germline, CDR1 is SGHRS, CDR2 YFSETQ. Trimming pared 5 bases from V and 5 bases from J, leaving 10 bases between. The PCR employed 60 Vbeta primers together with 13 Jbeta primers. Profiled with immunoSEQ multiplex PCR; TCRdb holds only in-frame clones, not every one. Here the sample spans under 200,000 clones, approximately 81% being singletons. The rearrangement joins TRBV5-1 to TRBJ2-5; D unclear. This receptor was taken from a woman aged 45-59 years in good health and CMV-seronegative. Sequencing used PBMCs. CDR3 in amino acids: CASRSWRETQYF. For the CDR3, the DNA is TGCGCCAGCAGATCGTGGCGGGAGACCCAGTACTTC.